This TCR beta chain was identified during a study of OX40 agonist ivuxolimab in advanced cancers. Only in-frame clones appear in the TCRdb table, and some are missing; sequencing was by immunoSEQ multiplex PCR. The data show roughly 62,000 clones, 84% seen once. This CDR3 contains 15 residues. Germline V CDR1 and CDR2: MDHEN, SYDVKM. The V gene end was trimmed by 4 bases and the J gene end by 5 bases; junction bases not matched to a gene: 7. This chain uses TRBV28 with TRBJ1-2, with TRBD1 matching over 10 bases. The sequences come from CD4+ or CD8+ T cells sorted from blood, collected in a trial of the OX40 agonist ivuxolimab. The sequence was collected from an adult with an advanced solid tumor such as melanoma, head and neck, liver or kidney cancer. CDR3 protein: CASSYGGTGAYGYTF. The CDR3 DNA follows: TGTGCCAGCAGTTACGGTGGGACAGGGGCTTATGGCTACACCTTC.